This T cell receptor (beta chain) was profiled in a study of neurological immune-mediated disorders. TCRdb itself ran the 5' RACE reads through MiXCR, one entry per CDR3 protein. The sample has 55,000 to 75,000 distinct CDR3 sequences, roughly 15% seen once. Time point noted: longitudinal time-point 1 (baseline). This clonotype came up many times. This TCR was sampled from a female donor with HTLV-1-associated myelopathy (HAM/TSP). Sequences were obtained from PBMCs.

The chain's CDR3 is CASSLLLSEAYGYTF. The CDR3 nucleotides read TGTGCCAGCAGCTTGCTTTTGTCAGAGGCATATGGCTACACCTTC. V gene TRBV5-6 combines with J gene TRBJ1-2; D is unresolved. Trimming removed 1 base from V and 5 bases from J, with 15 bases in between. From germline, CDR1 is SGHDT and CDR2 YYEEEE. The CDR3 contains 15 residues.